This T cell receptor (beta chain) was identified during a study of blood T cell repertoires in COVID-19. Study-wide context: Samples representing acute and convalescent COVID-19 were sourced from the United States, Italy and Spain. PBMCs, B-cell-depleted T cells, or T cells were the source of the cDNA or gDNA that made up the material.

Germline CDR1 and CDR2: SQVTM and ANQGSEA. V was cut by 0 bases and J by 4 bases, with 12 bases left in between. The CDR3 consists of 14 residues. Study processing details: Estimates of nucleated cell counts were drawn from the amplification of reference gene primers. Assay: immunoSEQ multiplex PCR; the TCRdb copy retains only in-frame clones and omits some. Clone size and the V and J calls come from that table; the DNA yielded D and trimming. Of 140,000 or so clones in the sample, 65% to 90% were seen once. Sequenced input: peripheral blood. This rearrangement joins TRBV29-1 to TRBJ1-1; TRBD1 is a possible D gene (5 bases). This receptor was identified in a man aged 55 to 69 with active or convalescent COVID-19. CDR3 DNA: TGCAGCGTTGAAGATAGGGGAGGCGGCACTGAAGCTTTCTTT. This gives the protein CSVEDRGGGTEAFF.